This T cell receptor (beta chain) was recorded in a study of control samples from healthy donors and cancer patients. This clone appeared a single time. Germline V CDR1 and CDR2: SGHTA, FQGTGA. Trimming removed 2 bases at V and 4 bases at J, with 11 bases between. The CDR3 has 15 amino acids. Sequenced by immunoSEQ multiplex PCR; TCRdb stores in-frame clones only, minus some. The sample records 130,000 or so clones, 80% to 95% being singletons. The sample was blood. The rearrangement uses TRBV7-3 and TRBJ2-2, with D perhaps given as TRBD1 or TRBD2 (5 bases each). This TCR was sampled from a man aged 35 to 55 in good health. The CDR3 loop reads CASSLSRDGTGELFF. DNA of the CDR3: TGTGCCAGCAGCTTATCCAGGGACGGCACCGGGGAGCTGTTTTTT.